These T cell receptor beta chains were read from a single sample in a study of blood T cells in healthy people across ages. TCRdb re-derived calls from the 5' RACE reads in MiXCR, one entry per CDR3 protein. The sample has hundreds of thousands of distinct CDR3 sequences; around three fifths are singletons. The sample taken for sequencing was blood. The receptor set was obtained from a man aged 40-49 years in good health. Each CDR3 is given with its conserved first and last residue. A D gene is named only where the DNA matches it firmly. Rows give clone size only sometimes, using once, few, many, or a class for an expanded clone.

D: -
J: TRBJ2-1
V: TRBV11-3
size: few
DNA: TGTGCCAGCAGCTTTCTCGGCAGTATAAGTGAGCAGTTCTTT
CDR3: CASSFLGSISEQFF

D: TRBD1
J: TRBJ1-4
V: TRBV4-1
size: -
DNA: TGCGCCAGCAGCCATTTAGGACAGGTCGTCGTTGAAAAACTGTTTTTT
CDR3: CASSHLGQVVVEKLFF

D: TRBD2
J: TRBJ2-5
V: TRBV2
size: -
DNA: TGTGCCAGCAGTCCGACTAGCGGGAGAGGAGAGACCCAGTACTTC
CDR3: CASSPTSGRGETQYF

D: TRBD1
J: TRBJ1-2
V: TRBV5-6
size: few
DNA: TGTGCCAGCAGTGGACAGGGGGTCTATGGCTACACCTTC
CDR3: CASSGQGVYGYTF

D: TRBD2
J: TRBJ2-4
V: TRBV4-1
size: once
DNA: TGCGCCAGCAGCCAAGATAGGCGGGAGGCCAGAAACATTCAGTACTTC
CDR3: CASSQDRREARNIQYF

D: TRBD1
J: TRBJ2-3
V: TRBV20-1
size: -
DNA: TGCAGTGCTATTAGGGGACAGGGGCCGGGTCGGGATACGCAGTATTTT
CDR3: CSAIRGQGPGRDTQYF

D: TRBD1
J: TRBJ1-6
V: TRBV4-2
size: few
DNA: TGTGCCAGCAGCCAAGAGGACAGGGAGTATAATTCACCCCTCCACTTT
CDR3: CASSQEDREYNSPLHF

D: -
J: TRBJ2-1
V: TRBV6-2/TRBV6-3
size: once
DNA: TGTGCCAGCAGAGACGGGGGGAAGGGGGGGGAGCAGTTCTTC
CDR3: CASRDGGKGGEQFF

D: TRBD2
J: TRBJ2-5
V: TRBV7-2
size: -
DNA: TGTGCCAGCAGCTCCGGGATAGCGGGGATTGAGACCCAGTACTTC
CDR3: CASSSGIAGIETQYF

D: TRBD1
J: TRBJ2-1
V: TRBV5-6
size: -
DNA: TGTGCCAGCAGCTCGGACAGGAATTTCTACAATGAGCAGTTCTTC
CDR3: CASSSDRNFYNEQFF

D: -
J: TRBJ2-3
V: TRBV2
size: -
DNA: TGTGCCAGCAGTGAAGTCGGGCGGGGAGCAGATACGCAGTATTTT
CDR3: CASSEVGRGADTQYF

D: -
J: TRBJ2-5
V: TRBV27
size: few
DNA: TGTGCCAGCAGTTTATCACGGGGTAGGGCCCAGTACTTC
CDR3: CASSLSRGRAQYF

D: -
J: TRBJ2-5
V: TRBV20-1
size: -
DNA: TGCAGTGCTGACTCCCTACAAAAAGAGACCCAGTACTTC
CDR3: CSADSLQKETQYF

D: -
J: TRBJ1-2
V: TRBV7-9
size: once
DNA: TGTGCCAGCAGCTTAGGGACACCCTCATCGGGCTACACCTTC
CDR3: CASSLGTPSSGYTF

D: -
J: TRBJ1-1
V: TRBV5-8
size: -
DNA: TGTGCCAGCAGCTTGGAATTTGGGGGAAGGGGAAGGTTTTCGTCAGAAGCTTTCTTT
CDR3: CASSLEFGGRGRFSSEAFF

D: -
J: TRBJ2-1
V: TRBV20-1
size: once
DNA: TGCAGTGCTAGGGCTCTAGCAGGCTCCTACAATGAGCAGTTCTTC
CDR3: CSARALAGSYNEQFF

D: TRBD2
J: TRBJ2-7
V: TRBV9
size: few
DNA: TGTGCCAGCAGCGTAAGCGGGAGTCTGAACTACGAGCAGTACTTC
CDR3: CASSVSGSLNYEQYF

D: TRBD2
J: TRBJ2-5
V: TRBV15
size: -
DNA: TGTGCCACCAGCACCCGACTAGCGGGGCAAGAGACCCAGTACTTC
CDR3: CATSTRLAGQETQYF

D: -
J: TRBJ1-2
V: TRBV29-1
size: few
DNA: TGCAGCGTTGAAGAGTCCGTTGCAGGCTACACCTTC
CDR3: CSVEESVAGYTF

D: -
J: TRBJ1-1
V: TRBV6-6
size: -
DNA: TGTGCCAGCAGTTACGGGATAAGACAGATGAACACTGAAGCTTTCTTT
CDR3: CASSYGIRQMNTEAFF

D: -
J: TRBJ2-5
V: TRBV24-1
size: -
DNA: TGTGCCACCAGTGGGCAAGGACTTGCAGGAGAGACCCAGTACTTC
CDR3: CATSGQGLAGETQYF

D: -
J: TRBJ1-5
V: TRBV6-6
size: few
DNA: TGTGCTAGCAGGATCGACAGAATCAATCAGCCCCAGCATTTT
CDR3: CASRIDRINQPQHF

D: TRBD1
J: TRBJ2-4
V: TRBV7-9
size: -
DNA: TGTGCCAGCAGCCTGACAGGGGCCCAAAACATTCAGTACTTC
CDR3: CASSLTGAQNIQYF

D: TRBD2
J: TRBJ2-3
V: TRBV6-5
size: -
DNA: TGTGCCAGCACGTTGGCGGCTAGCGGGAGTTCAGATACGCAGTATTTT
CDR3: CASTLAASGSSDTQYF

D: -
J: TRBJ2-6
V: TRBV21-1
size: -
DNA: TGTGCCAGCAGGAGCGGAAGGGCCGCTGGGGCCAACGTCCTGACTTTC
CDR3: CASRSGRAAGANVLTF

D: -
J: TRBJ1-2
V: TRBV20-1
size: once
DNA: TGCAGTCCATCGGGGGAGTCCTATGGCTACACCTTC
CDR3: CSPSGESYGYTF

D: TRBD2
J: TRBJ2-7
V: TRBV29-1
size: few
DNA: TGCAGCGCCGGGGGACTAGCGGGAGAGACCGAGCAGTACTTC
CDR3: CSAGGLAGETEQYF

D: TRBD2
J: TRBJ2-1
V: TRBV6-1
size: -
DNA: TGTGCCAGCGAACGGGTTTTTAGCGGGAGGGGTACCTACAATGAGCAGTTCTTC
CDR3: CASERVFSGRGTYNEQFF

D: TRBD2
J: TRBJ2-4
V: TRBV27
size: -
DNA: TGTGCCAGCAGTTCTAGCGGGAAATGGGCCAAAAACATTCAGTACTTC
CDR3: CASSSSGKWAKNIQYF

D: -
J: TRBJ2-1
V: TRBV4-1
size: few
DNA: TGCGCCAGCAGCCCGGTTGACAATGAGCAGTTCTTC
CDR3: CASSPVDNEQFF

D: -
J: TRBJ2-1
V: TRBV6-5
size: -
DNA: TGTGCCAGCAGTTCAGCGACTGGTCATATAAGCAATGAGCAGTTCTTC
CDR3: CASSSATGHISNEQFF

D: -
J: TRBJ1-1
V: TRBV6-4
size: -
DNA: TGTGCCAGCAGTGACTCGTACTTTGAAGCTTTCTTT
CDR3: CASSDSYFEAFF

D: TRBD1
J: TRBJ2-5
V: TRBV11-1
size: -
DNA: TGTGCCAGCAGCTCATTTGACAGGGGGGAAGAGACCCAGTACTTC
CDR3: CASSSFDRGEETQYF

D: -
J: TRBJ1-1
V: TRBV7-2
size: -
DNA: TGTGCCAGCAGCTTAGACGCAGTTCCCGTAAACACTGAAGCTTTCTTT
CDR3: CASSLDAVPVNTEAFF

D: TRBD1
J: TRBJ1-2
V: TRBV5-5
size: few
DNA: TGTGCCAGCAGCTACGCACAGGGGAATGGCTACACCTTC
CDR3: CASSYAQGNGYTF

D: -
J: TRBJ2-2
V: TRBV20-1
size: -
DNA: TGCAGTGCTAGAGATTCCGGACCGAACACCGGGGAGCTGTTTTTT
CDR3: CSARDSGPNTGELFF

D: -
J: TRBJ1-2
V: TRBV20-1
size: few
DNA: TGCAGTGGTCAACAGGATTCCAACTATGGCTACACCTTC
CDR3: CSGQQDSNYGYTF

D: TRBD2
J: TRBJ2-6
V: TRBV7-3
size: -
DNA: TGTGCCAGCAGCTTAACTGGGGGTTCTGGACTAGCGGTCTCTGGGGCCAACGTCCTGACTTTC
CDR3: CASSLTGGSGLAVSGANVLTF

D: -
J: TRBJ2-1
V: TRBV7-6
size: -
DNA: TGTGCCAGCAGCTCGGTGCATGAGCAGTTCTTC
CDR3: CASSSVHEQFF

D: -
J: TRBJ1-4
V: TRBV9
size: -
DNA: TGTGCCAGCAGCCAAGATGTGGGAGCTAATGAAAAACTGTTTTTT
CDR3: CASSQDVGANEKLFF

D: -
J: TRBJ1-6
V: TRBV6-5
size: -
DNA: TGTGCCATTTATTCACCCCTCCACTTT
CDR3: CAIYSPLHF